What follows are 3 T cell receptor beta chains derived from one specimen sequenced in a study of blood T cell repertoires in COVID-19. The table came from immunoSEQ multiplex PCR; TCRdb's copy has only in-frame clones and leaves some out. The data hold 350,000 to 450,000 clones, with around 87% observed a single time. The sample consisted of PBMCs or T cells enriched from blood (not recorded which). These receptor sequences come from a man in his forties in a cohort exposed to, infected with or recovered from COVID-19 (not recorded which).

The rearrangement uses TRBV19 and TRBJ1-2; TRBD1 matches 8 bases. V trimming: 10 bases; J trimming: 5 bases; junction bases outside the gene matches: 6. CDR1 LNHDA and CDR2 SQIVND come from the germline V gene (reference sequence). CDR3 length equals 12 residues. CDR3 coding DNA: TGTGCCATTCGGACAGGGTCGTATGGCTACACCTTC. Amino acids: CAIRTGSYGYTF.

Comment on this clone: Other DNA sequences from this sample encode an identical CDR3 as well. CDR3 protein: CASSPGLAGGETQYF. As DNA, the CDR3 is TGTGCCAGCTCACCGGGACTAGCGGGAGGAGAGACCCAGTACTTC. The V gene is TRBV18, the J gene TRBJ2-5; 15 nucleotides align to TRBD2. Germline CDR1 KGHSH, CDR2 LQKENI. After removal of 3 bases from V and 4 bases from J, the junction contained 0 bases not matched to a gene. The CDR3 spans 15 residues.

The rearrangement links TRBV27 to TRBJ1-4; TRBD1 agrees at 7 bases. In germline, CDR1 is MNHEY, CDR2 SMNVEV (reference sequence). J was trimmed by 0 bases and V by 6 bases; bases with no gene match: 7. The CDR3 spans 16 residues. The CDR3 reads CASRPDRYTTNEKLFF. In nucleotides, the CDR3 is TGTGCCAGCAGGCCGGACAGGTACACAACTAATGAAAAACTGTTTTTT.